This T cell receptor beta chain is drawn from a study of CD8 T cells in Susac syndrome. Study-wide results and limits: Clonal expansion of Susac CD8+ cells peaked in TEMRA cells, and it also peaked in active patients. Individuals included in the TCR sequencing and HLA analysis were acknowledged by the study to be relatively few in number.

The germline V gene has CDR1 SGHVS and CDR2 FQNEAQ. CDR3 size: 15 residues. The trim removed 4 bases at V and 5 bases at J, leaving 7 bases unmatched. About this clonotype itself: Its antigen is unidentified.

TCR beta sequencing was performed on blood CD8+ and CD4+ T cells. Random-hexamer reverse transcription was applied to roughly 0.45 to 1 ug RNA. It was immunoSEQ multiplex PCR that amplified TCR beta CDR3 across 54 Vbeta and 13 Jbeta. TCRdb ran MiXCR on the immunoSEQ multiplex PCR reads and lists one entry per CDR3 protein. Of tens of thousands of distinct CDR3 sequences listed, roughly 94% are singletons. This sequence was found in a human donor with Susac syndrome. Sequencing was performed on CD8+ T cells from PBMCs. The gene calls are TRBV7-8 and TRBJ2-7; 11 bases align to TRBD2. The CDR3 nucleotides read TGTGCCAGCAGCTCTGCTACTAGCGGGAGTCACGAGCAGTACTTC. Amino acid sequence: CASSSATSGSHEQYF.